A selection of T cell receptor beta chains follows, all from one sample in a study of shared clonotypes between healthy human individuals. Assay used: immunoSEQ multiplex PCR; TCRdb lists only in-frame clones, some missing. This sample has roughly 2.5 million clones, with approximately 90% found just once. The sample comprised naive CD4+ T cells sorted from blood. Receptor source: a man aged 18 to 30 in good health. CDR3s include the opening cysteine and the closing phenylalanine or tryptophan. Each record gives: clone size, D gene, V gene, J gene, CDR3 DNA, CDR3 protein. A D gene is named only where the DNA matches it firmly. The size of a clone is reported for some rows only, either as once, few or many, or as a class for expanded clones.

>.|.|TRBV5-5|TRBJ1-4
TGTGCCAGCGGGCTCCAACAAGCAGGTGAAAAACTGTTTTTT
CASGLQQAGEKLFF
>.|.|TRBV11-2|TRBJ1-5
TGTGCCAGCAGCTTAGCTGGGTTACAGCCCCAGCATTTT
CASSLAGLQPQHF
>.|TRBD1|TRBV6-5|TRBJ1-2
TGTGCCAGCAGTTCAGCCGGGACAGCGGTTTATGGCTACACCTTC
CASSSAGTAVYGYTF
>.|.|TRBV6-5|TRBJ2-7
TGTGCCAGCAGTAGGACAGCCCACGAGCAGTACTTC
CASSRTAHEQYF
>.|.|TRBV9|TRBJ2-7
TGTGCCAGCAGCGTCGACCCAGGGAGTAGCGAGCAGTACTTC
CASSVDPGSSEQYF
>.|.|TRBV7-3|TRBJ2-3
TGTGCCAGCAGCCCGGGACTTTCCCCAACAGATACGCAGTATTTT
CASSPGLSPTDTQYF
>.|.|TRBV19|TRBJ2-6
TGTGCCAGTAGTATATGGACATCTGGGGCCAACGTCCTGACTTTC
CASSIWTSGANVLTF
>.|TRBD2|TRBV5-1|TRBJ2-1
TGCGCCAGCAGGAACACGGGAGGGTCGTCCTACAATGAGCAGTTCTTC
CASRNTGGSSYNEQFF
>.|.|TRBV10-2|TRBJ2-1
TGCGCCAGCAGTCTCGGGGGCAGCTACAATGAGCAGTTCTTC
CASSLGGSYNEQFF
>.|TRBD1|TRBV6-4|TRBJ1-2
TGTGCCAGCTCCCCGACAGGGCGCTATGGCTACACCTTC
CASSPTGRYGYTF
>.|.|TRBV19|TRBJ2-2
TGTGCCAGTAGTATTACACTAATCACCGGGGAGCTGTTTTTT
CASSITLITGELFF
>.|TRBD1|TRBV11-2|TRBJ2-1
TGTGCCAGCAGTCCGGGGGACAGGACCTACAATGAGCAGTTCTTC
CASSPGDRTYNEQFF
>.|.|TRBV7-9|TRBJ1-6
TGTGCCAGCAGCTCTAGATCCCCGCGGGGCAATTCACCCCTCCACTTT
CASSSRSPRGNSPLHF
>.|.|TRBV7-2|TRBJ2-5
TGTGCCAGCAGCCGGACGGAGACCCAGTACTTC
CASSRTETQYF
>.|TRBD1|TRBV6-1|TRBJ1-1
TGTGCCAGCAGCCTCGACAGGGGTTCCATCACTGAAGCTTTCTTT
CASSLDRGSITEAFF
>.|TRBD1|TRBV9|TRBJ1-2
TGTGCCAGCAGCGCCCAGACAGGGGGTTTTGGCTACACCTTC
CASSAQTGGFGYTF
>once|TRBD2|TRBV5-4|TRBJ2-7
TGTGCCAGCAGCTTGGGGGGGACTAGCGGAGACTCCTACGAGCAGTACTTC
CASSLGGTSGDSYEQYF
>.|TRBD2|TRBV7-9|TRBJ2-3
TGTGCCAGCAGCACCGGGACTAGCCCCGGCACAGATACGCAGTATTTT
CASSTGTSPGTDTQYF
>.|TRBD2|TRBV5-6|TRBJ2-3
TGTGCCAGCTGTTTAGCGGGGGACGACAGCGCAGATACGCAGTATTTT
CASCLAGDDSADTQYF
>once|.|TRBV7-2|TRBJ2-2
TGTGCCAGCAGCTTAGATTCTAGCCAGGCCGGGGAGCTGTTTTTT
CASSLDSSQAGELFF
>.|.|TRBV2|TRBJ1-1
TGTGCCAGCAGTGGTATGGCGGGGGCGAACACTGAAGCTTTCTTT
CASSGMAGANTEAFF
>few|.|TRBV30|TRBJ1-1
TGTGCCTGGAGTCCACTAGGACAGACGAACACTGAAGCTTTCTTT
CAWSPLGQTNTEAFF
>.|TRBD1|TRBV7-9|TRBJ1-5
TGTGCCAGCAGCCGAGGGGGGACAGGGTCCCAGCCCCAGCATTTT
CASSRGGTGSQPQHF
>few|TRBD1|TRBV19|TRBJ1-4
TGTGCCAGTAGTACAACAGGGGTTTCTAATGAAAAACTGTTTTTT
CASSTTGVSNEKLFF
>.|.|TRBV18|TRBJ1-2
TGTGCCAGCTCATCAGGAAAACAGGGTTCCTATGGCTACACCTTC
CASSSGKQGSYGYTF
>.|.|TRBV5-4|TRBJ1-1
TGTGCCAGCAGCTTGGGACAGTCCATGAACACTGAAGCTTTCTTT
CASSLGQSMNTEAFF
>.|.|TRBV10-1|TRBJ2-2
TGCGCCAGCAGTGATTGGGCCACCGGGGAGCTGTTTTTT
CASSDWATGELFF
>.|TRBD1|TRBV2|TRBJ2-7
TGTGCCAGCGTACAGGGGTACGAGCAGTACTTC
CASVQGYEQYF
>.|.|TRBV14|TRBJ2-1
TGTGCCAGCAGCCAAGACATGGCGGTGGGTTCCTACAATGAGCAGTTCTTC
CASSQDMAVGSYNEQFF
>.|.|TRBV5-1|TRBJ2-5
TGCGCCAGCAGCGCTAGTCGGAGCCAAGAGACCCAGTACTTC
CASSASRSQETQYF
>.|.|TRBV5-5|TRBJ1-4
TGTGCCAGCAGCGTTGGTGCAGGGGCGGGTGAAAAACTGTTTTTT
CASSVGAGAGEKLFF
>.|TRBD2|TRBV7-9|TRBJ2-1
TGTGCCAGCAGCCTACTAGCGGGAGGTCCCAATGAGCAGTTCTTC
CASSLLAGGPNEQFF
>.|.|TRBV5-5|TRBJ2-1
TGTGCCAGCAGCTATAACTACAATGAGCAGTTCTTC
CASSYNYNEQFF
>.|.|TRBV27|TRBJ2-7
TGTGCCAGCAGTCCCCTGCGCTTTACTACTCAAGAGCAGTACTTC
CASSPLRFTTQEQYF
>.|.|TRBV10-3|TRBJ2-4
TGTGCCAGTAGTCGATGGGGAGGCAAAAACATTCAGTACTTC
CASSRWGGKNIQYF
>.|.|TRBV5-1|TRBJ2-2
TGCGCCAGCAGTCAAACGCCGGAAAACACCGGGGAGCTGTTTTTT
CASSQTPENTGELFF
>.|.|TRBV18|TRBJ1-1
TGTGCCAGCTCACCTTCGGGCAACACTGAAGCTTTCTTT
CASSPSGNTEAFF
>.|.|TRBV7-8|TRBJ1-5
TGTGCCAGCAGCTGGGGACACAATCAGCCCCAGCATTTT
CASSWGHNQPQHF
>.|.|TRBV27|TRBJ1-5
TGTGCCAGTAAACTTTTGGGTAGCAATCAGCCCCAGCATTTT
CASKLLGSNQPQHF
>.|TRBD2|TRBV30|TRBJ2-7
TGTGCCTGGAGTGTACCGCTGTTGGGACTAGCGGGAGAGTACGAGCAGTACTTC
CAWSVPLLGLAGEYEQYF
>once|.|TRBV4-1|TRBJ2-5
TGCGCCAGCAGCCAAGATCCGGCGAACCAAGAGACCCAGTACTTC
CASSQDPANQETQYF
>.|.|TRBV6-6|TRBJ1-5
TGTGCCAGCTCTACCCAGCCCCAGCATTTT
CASSTQPQHF